Listed below are T cell receptor beta chains from one sample, sequenced in a study of shared clonotypes between healthy human individuals. The repertoire was sequenced with immunoSEQ multiplex PCR; TCRdb's copy has only in-frame clones and lacks some. The sample lists 1.6 million or so clones, roughly 95% occurring once. The specimen was naive CD4+ T cells sorted from blood. The origin of the receptors is a man aged 25 to 40 in good health. Both conserved end residues are part of each CDR3. The D gene is left open where the match is weak. Not every row has a clone size; where given, it reads once, few, many or a size class.

NA | TRBD1 | TRBJ2-7 | TRBV14 | TGTGCCAGCAGCCAGGGGACAGGGCCCTCCTACGAGCAGTACTTC | CASSQGTGPSYEQYF
NA | NA | TRBJ1-4 | TRBV28 | TGTGCCAGCAGGTCTACAGGGCGCAAACTGTTTTTT | CASRSTGRKLFF
NA | TRBD1 | TRBJ1-4 | TRBV9 | TGTGCCAGCAGTCATGACAGGGGCGAAGAAAAACTGTTTTTT | CASSHDRGEEKLFF
NA | NA | TRBJ2-7 | TRBV7-8 | TGTGCCAGCAGCGCCCGATCCTCCGTCTCCGAGCAGTACTTC | CASSARSSVSEQYF
NA | TRBD1 | TRBJ2-2 | TRBV5-4 | TGTGCCAGCAGCTCAAAACAGGGGGCGAACACCGGGGAGCTGTTTTTT | CASSSKQGANTGELFF
NA | TRBD1 | TRBJ1-1 | TRBV19 | TGTGCCAGTAGTGGAGTACTCAGGGGGGGGACTGAAGCTTTCTTT | CASSGVLRGGTEAFF
NA | TRBD2 | TRBJ2-2 | TRBV5-1 | TGCGCCAGCAGCCTCCGACTAGCGGGAGCGGGCGGGGAGCTGTTTTTT | CASSLRLAGAGGELFF
NA | TRBD2 | TRBJ2-1 | TRBV5-1 | TGCGCCAGCAGCACCACTAGCGGGAGTGTGACGAATGAGCAGTTCTTC | CASSTTSGSVTNEQFF
NA | NA | TRBJ2-2 | TRBV5-1 | TGCGCCAGCGGTCGAGTCCCCACCGGGGAGCTGTTTTTT | CASGRVPTGELFF
NA | TRBD2 | TRBJ2-5 | TRBV2 | TGTGCCAGCAGTGATGGTGCACTAGCGGGACTAGAGGTTCAAGAGACCCAGTACTTC | CASSDGALAGLEVQETQYF
NA | TRBD2 | TRBJ2-3 | TRBV5-1 | TGCGCCAGCAGCTTGGATCGACGGCTAGCGGGAGTCACAGATACGCAGTATTTT | CASSLDRRLAGVTDTQYF
NA | TRBD1 | TRBJ2-7 | TRBV7-8 | TGTGCCAGCAGCCCTACGGACAGGGACTACGAGCAGTACTTC | CASSPTDRDYEQYF
NA | NA | TRBJ1-4 | TRBV14 | TGTGCCAGCAGCCAACAAGTGCGGGAAAAACTGTTTTTT | CASSQQVREKLFF
once | TRBD2 | TRBJ2-1 | TRBV27 | TGTGCCAGCAGTTTATCACGGGAGGGTGGCAATGAGCAGTTCTTC | CASSLSREGGNEQFF
NA | TRBD2 | TRBJ2-1 | TRBV29-1 | TGCAGCGTTGAGCGCCCTAGCGGGAGTGGGAATGAGCAGTTCTTC | CSVERPSGSGNEQFF
NA | TRBD1 | TRBJ1-5 | TRBV18 | TGTGCCAGCTCAACGACAGGGGATATTGACAATCAGCCCCAGCATTTT | CASSTTGDIDNQPQHF
once | TRBD2 | TRBJ2-3 | TRBV9 | TGTGCCAGCAGCGTAGCCGGACTAGCGGGTCCAACGCAGTATTTT | CASSVAGLAGPTQYF
NA | NA | TRBJ2-7 | TRBV15 | TGTGCCACCAGCAGAGGGGGAGGGACAATCCGTCCCGAGCAGTACTTC | CATSRGGGTIRPEQYF
NA | TRBD1 | TRBJ1-5 | TRBV28 | TGTGCCAGCAGTCACGACAGGGGTTGGGGCAATCAGCCCCAGCATTTT | CASSHDRGWGNQPQHF
NA | TRBD1 | TRBJ1-5 | TRBV11-2 | TGTGCCAGCAGCCCACAGGGGCCCATTAGGCAGCCCCAGCATTTT | CASSPQGPIRQPQHF
NA | NA | TRBJ1-2 | TRBV7-8 | TGTGCCAGCAGCTTAGGCACAGGGCCTTCCTATGGCTACACCTTC | CASSLGTGPSYGYTF
NA | TRBD2 | TRBJ2-2 | TRBV28 | TGTGCCAGCAGTGACCAGGGCGGGGGTTACACCGGGGAGCTGTTTTTT | CASSDQGGGYTGELFF
NA | TRBD1 | TRBJ2-1 | TRBV5-1 | TGCGCCAGCAACAAATTCCGGGACAGGGTTTACAATGAGCAGTTCTTC | CASNKFRDRVYNEQFF
NA | TRBD1 | TRBJ2-5 | TRBV28 | TGTGCCAGCAGTTGGGGACAGGGCATGCAAGAGACCCAGTACTTC | CASSWGQGMQETQYF
NA | NA | TRBJ1-2 | TRBV6-5 | TGTGCCAGCAGTTCCATCCCAGGTAGACACCCCTATGGCTACACCTTC | CASSSIPGRHPYGYTF
NA | NA | TRBJ1-1 | TRBV9 | TGTGCCAGCAGCTTAAGGCCGCGGGACACTGAAGCTTTCTTT | CASSLRPRDTEAFF
NA | TRBD1 | TRBJ2-1 | TRBV7-6 | TGTGCCAGCAGCCCACCGACAGGGAGTAATGAGCAGTTCTTC | CASSPPTGSNEQFF